This is a list of T cell receptor beta chains from one sample in a study of T cells in Graves' hyperthyroidism and ophthalmopathy. TCRdb re-called the multiplex PCR reads through MiXCR, storing one row per CDR3 protein. There are roughly 180,000 distinct CDR3 sequences in the sample; roughly 9.4% occur only once, and approximately 20% lies in the top ten. The sequencing sample was made of blood. The receptors were gathered from a woman aged 18 to 35 with Graves' hyperthyroidism that later progressed to Graves' ophthalmopathy. The CDR3 runs from the conserved cysteine through the conserved F or W. The D gene is left open where the match is weak. Some rows mark clone size as missing; the rest say once, few, many or name a class of expanded clone.

clone_size	v_call	cdr3_length	d_call	j_call	cdr3_nt	cdr3_aa
many	TRBV7-2	15	-	TRBJ1-3	TGTGCCAGCAGCTTGTCACAGGTGTCTGGAAACACCATATATTTT	CASSLSQVSGNTIYF
many	TRBV30	14	-	TRBJ2-3	TGTGCCTGGTGGGACTCCGAAATGGGGGATACGCAGTATTTT	CAWWDSEMGDTQYF
-	TRBV24-1	17	-	TRBJ1-6	TGTGCCACCAGAACCCCGGGATGGGGATCCTATAATTCACCCCTCCACTTT	CATRTPGWGSYNSPLHF
many	TRBV7-9	13	TRBD2	TRBJ2-1	TGTGCCAGCAGTATAGCGGGGAACAATGAGCAGTTCTTC	CASSIAGNNEQFF
many	TRBV2	14	-	TRBJ1-1	TGTGCCAGCAGTGAAGTGGGAGTAGACACTGAAGCTTTCTTT	CASSEVGVDTEAFF
many	TRBV7-9	14	-	TRBJ1-3	TGTGCCAGCAGCTTAGTTATCTCTGGAAACACCATATATTTT	CASSLVISGNTIYF
many	TRBV6-1	14	TRBD1	TRBJ1-2	TGTGCCAGCAGTGGGGGACAGGGGAAGCATGGCTACACCTTC	CASSGGQGKHGYTF
many	TRBV20-1	14	-	TRBJ2-3	TGCAGTGCTAGGCGAGGTACAGGCACAGATACGCAGTATTTT	CSARRGTGTDTQYF
many	TRBV9	14	TRBD1	TRBJ1-1	TGTGCCAGCAGCGAGGAGGACAGGGTTACTGAAGCTTTCTTT	CASSEEDRVTEAFF
many	TRBV12-3/TRBV12-4	15	TRBD1	TRBJ2-7	TGTGCCAGCAGCCCCACAGGGGCTCAAGGATACGAGCAGTACTTC	CASSPTGAQGYEQYF
many	TRBV27	12	-	TRBJ2-3	TGTGCCAGCAGTCCGAGCACAGATACGCAGTATTTT	CASSPSTDTQYF